The TCR beta chain described here comes from a study of blood T cell repertoires in COVID-19. Germline V CDR1 and CDR2: SGHRS, YFSETQ. The CDR3 is made up of 12 amino acids. V shed 5 bases and J shed 5 bases, with 9 bases lying between them. In its sample, this clone was seen once. Other DNA sequences in the same sample also yield this CDR3. Sequencing was performed with immunoSEQ multiplex PCR; in TCRdb, only in-frame clones are kept and a portion is missing. The data hold over 300,000 clones, with approximately 90% observed a single time. The receptor's source is a woman aged 30 to 39 who had recovered from COVID-19. The chain links TRBV5-1 to TRBJ2-3; D is ambiguous. What was sequenced was PBMCs or T cells enriched from blood (not recorded which). The CDR3: CASSPAGDTQYF. Here the CDR3 DNA reads TGCGCCAGCAGTCCTGCCGGAGATACGCAGTATTTT.